A single sample gave rise to the 29 T cell receptor beta chains below, sequenced in a study of blood T cell repertoires in COVID-19. Method: immunoSEQ multiplex PCR; TCRdb's copy keeps in-frame clones and lacks some. The table includes 200,000 to 300,000 clones, about 82% detected once. Sequenced input: peripheral blood. These receptors were obtained from a woman aged 60 to 75 with active or convalescent COVID-19.

This chain joins TRBV2 and TRBJ2-5; 13 nucleotides line up with TRBD2. The trim removed 5 bases at V and 4 bases at J, leaving 7 bases unmatched. The CDR3 extends over 16 amino acids. The germline CDR1 and CDR2 sequences are SNHLY and FYNNEI. The CDR3, as DNA: TGTGCCAGCAGTCCCCGACTAGCGGGGGGTATAGAGACCCAGTACTTC. It translates to CASSPRLAGGIETQYF.

V gene TRBV10-3 combines with J gene TRBJ2-3; 7 positions match TRBD1. The CDR3 sequence is 17 residues long. The germline CDR1 and CDR2 sequences are ENHRY and SYGVKD. The junction had 16 bases not matched to a gene; V was cut back by 5 bases and J by 5 bases. CDR3 in DNA: TGTGCCATCAGTAGGCCCGGGACAGATACATTAGGAGATACGCAGTATTTT. This codes for CAISRPGTDTLGDTQYF.

The chain links TRBV2 to TRBJ2-5; unclear D gene. The germline V and J ends were trimmed by 2 bases and 2 bases, with 3 bases remaining between them. The CDR3 contains 12 residues. Germline CDR1 reads SNHLY; CDR2 reads FYNNEI. The CDR3 nucleotides are TGTGCCAGCAGTGAACAGCAAGAGACCCAGTACTTC. It translates to CASSEQQETQYF. The full variable domain, in which reference TRBV2 and TRBJ2-5 provide the parts outside the CDR3, is EPEVTQTPSHQVTQMGQEVILRCVPISNHLYFYWYRQILGQKVEFLVSFYNNEISEKSEIFDDQFSVERPDGSNFTLKIRSTKLEDSAMYFCASSEQQETQYFGPGTRLLVL.

The rearrangement uses TRBV11-3 and TRBJ1-1; maybe TRBD1 (6 bases). V was cut by 5 bases and J by 3 bases, with 16 bases left in between. This CDR3 has 15 residues. Germline V gene lookup returns CDR1 SGHNT and CDR2 YENEEA. The chain's CDR3 is CASSPSWGRDTEAFF. DNA for the CDR3: TGTGCCAGCAGCCCCTCGTGGGGGCGGGACACTGAAGCTTTCTTT.

This clone has only a few counts. The V and J genes are TRBV7-3 and TRBJ2-7; perhaps TRBD2 as D (5 bases). The V end was cut by 4 bases, the J end by 7 bases, with 14 bases between. The CDR3 is made up of 13 amino acids. Germline loops: CDR1 SGHTA, CDR2 FQGTGA. The CDR3 DNA reads TGTGCCAGCAGCTGGCAGGTGAGAGGGGAGCAGTACTTC. Translation gives CASSWQVRGEQYF.

The rearrangement joins TRBV27 to TRBJ1-4; maybe TRBD1 (6 bases). The CDR3 totals 15 residues. Germline-derived CDR1 and CDR2 are MNHEY and SMNVEV (reference sequence). The V gene lost 5 bases and the J gene lost 7 bases, with 17 bases spanning the gap. CDR3 loop: CASSPVRQASEKLFF. CDR3 DNA sequence: TGTGCCAGCAGTCCCGTCCGACAGGCAAGTGAAAAACTGTTTTTT.

This chain uses TRBV11-2 with TRBJ2-7, with 8 bases aligning to TRBD1. Germline loops: CDR1 SGHAT, CDR2 FQNNGV. After removal of 5 bases from V and 6 bases from J, the junction contained 6 bases not matched to a gene. The CDR3 is 13 residues long. The CDR3 protein is CASSPLDRAEQYF. In DNA form, the CDR3 reads TGTGCCAGCAGCCCCCTGGACAGGGCCGAGCAGTACTTC.

The table lists this clone with many counts. The chain recombines TRBV19 with TRBJ2-3; TRBD2 is a possible D gene (6 bases). The CDR3 is made up of 17 amino acids. The V and J ends lost 6 bases and 2 bases respectively, with 21 bases between them. Germline assignment: CDR1 LNHDA and CDR2 SQIVND (reference sequence). The CDR3 sequence is CASSSSLGTGLTDTQYF. Written as DNA, the CDR3 is TGTGCCAGTAGCTCCTCTCTAGGTACGGGACTCACAGATACGCAGTATTTT.

The CDR3, as DNA: TGTGCCTCGGGTTTCGGGGAGCTGTTTTTT. Protein product: CASGFGELFF. The chain carries TRBV6-5 and TRBJ2-2; D not resolved. The CDR3 extends over 10 amino acids. V shed 11 bases and J shed 7 bases, with 8 bases lying between them. Germline V CDR1 and CDR2: MNHEY, SVGAGI.

This clone was seen a few times. This chain joins TRBV3-1 (or the pseudogene TRBV3-2) and TRBJ1-1; TRBD1 is a possible D gene (6 bases). Germline CDR1 reads LGHDT; CDR2 reads YNNKEL (reference sequence). Trimming cost V 5 bases and J 7 bases, with 14 bases left between them. CDR3 length: 13 residues. CDR3 in amino acids: CASSSTGASEAFF. The CDR3 DNA reads TGTGCCAGCAGCTCGACAGGAGCAAGTGAAGCTTTCTTT.

The chain links TRBV5-1 to TRBJ2-1; 13 positions match TRBD2. Germline V gene lookup returns CDR1 SGHRS and CDR2 YFSETQ. The CDR3 totals 22 residues. The V segment lost 4 bases and the J segment 0 bases; nucleotides outside the gene matches: 19. The CDR3 DNA sequence: TGCGCCAGCAGCCTGCCGTCTGTCGGGGGACTAGCGGGGCCTAGCTCCTACAATGAGCAGTTCTTC. Encoded protein: CASSLPSVGGLAGPSSYNEQFF.

In this sample, this clone turned up a few times. The gene calls are TRBV29-1 and TRBJ2-5, with D perhaps matching TRBD2 (5 bases). V was trimmed by 7 bases and J by 3 bases, leaving 18 bases between them. CDR3 length: 14 residues. Germline CDR1 and CDR2: SQVTM and ANQGSEA. For the CDR3, the DNA is TGCAGCGGTAAGCCGGCGGGTACCGAAGAGACCCAGTACTTC. Residues: CSGKPAGTEETQYF. Full variable domain (rest looked up from reference TRBV29-1 and TRBJ2-5): SAVISQKPSRDICQRGTSLTIQCQVDSQVTMMFWYRQQPGQSLTLIATANQGSEATYESGFVIDKFPISRPNLTFSTLTVSNMSPEDSSIYLCSGKPAGTEETQYFGPGTRLLVL.

The V call is TRBV5-1, the J call TRBJ2-1; perhaps TRBD1 as D (5 bases). V was pared by 0 bases and J by 3 bases, with 10 bases between. The CDR3 is made up of 15 amino acids. Germline V CDR1 and CDR2: SGHRS, YFSETQ. CDR3 protein: CASSLATGNYNEQFF. In nucleotides, the CDR3 is TGCGCCAGCAGCTTGGCAACAGGAAACTACAATGAGCAGTTCTTC. The complete variable domain, with remaining parts taken from reference TRBV5-1 and TRBJ2-1, reads KAGVTQTPRYLIKTRGQQVTLSCSPISGHRSVSWYQQTPGQGLQFLFEYFSETQRNKGNFPGRFSGRQFSNSRSEMNVSTLELGDSALYLCASSLATGNYNEQFFGPGTRLTVL.

V is TRBV19 and J is TRBJ1-5; D is unresolved. Germline CDR1 and CDR2: LNHDA and SQIVND (reference sequence). V was trimmed by 6 bases and J by 0 bases, leaving 6 bases between them. The length of the CDR3 is 13 residues. The CDR3 bases are TGTGCCAGTAGACAATATAGCAATCAGCCCCAGCATTTT. Translating it yields CASRQYSNQPQHF.

The J gene is TRBJ2-7, the V gene TRBV5-1; 10 nucleotides line up with TRBD2. Trimming took 7 bases from V and 4 from J; bases not matched to a gene: 20. Germline V CDR1 and CDR2: SGHRS, YFSETQ. The CDR3 extends over 18 amino acids. CDR3 in DNA: TGCGCCAGCGCCCGGGGGGCTAGCGGGAGCGAAAGGAGATACGAGCAGTACTTC. Translating gives CASARGASGSERRYEQYF. The whole variable domain, filled in from reference TRBV5-1 and TRBJ2-7, reads KAGVTQTPRYLIKTRGQQVTLSCSPISGHRSVSWYQQTPGQGLQFLFEYFSETQRNKGNFPGRFSGRQFSNSRSEMNVSTLELGDSALYLCASARGASGSERRYEQYFGPGTRLTVT.

The CDR3, as DNA: TGTGCCAGCAGTACCGGCGTAGCGGGAGCCTACAATGAGCAGTTCTTC. Translated: CASSTGVAGAYNEQFF. This rearrangement joins TRBV28 to TRBJ2-1; 9 positions agree with TRBD2. V was clipped by 5 bases and J by 2 bases; unmatched bases: 7. CDR1 is MDHEN, CDR2 SYDVKM, per germline. This CDR3 region has 16 residues.

The chain carries TRBV19 and TRBJ2-2, with TRBD1 as a possible D gene (5 bases). The CDR3 has 15 residues. V was shortened by 9 bases and J by 4 bases, with 18 bases between the two germline ends. Per the germline V gene, CDR1 is LNHDA and CDR2 is SQIVND (reference sequence). The CDR3 sequence is CASKRRGSGTGELFF. The CDR3 bases are TGTGCCAGCAAGAGAAGGGGCTCGGGCACCGGGGAGCTGTTTTTT.

This clone was counted once. The chain couples TRBV2 to TRBJ1-1; maybe TRBD1 (5 bases). This CDR3 is built from 13 residues. Germline loops: CDR1 SNHLY, CDR2 FYNNEI. V shed 6 bases and J shed 1 base, with 9 bases lying between them. CDR3 amino acids: CASSLQANTEAFF. The CDR3 nucleotides are TGTGCCAGCAGCCTACAGGCGAACACTGAAGCTTTCTTT.

V gene TRBV10-3 combines with J gene TRBJ2-3, with TRBD2 matching 12 bases. With 3 bases clipped from V and 7 bases from J, the junction kept 11 bases outside the gene matches. Germline V gene lookup returns CDR1 ENHRY and CDR2 SYGVKD. The length of the CDR3 is 17 residues. For the CDR3, the DNA is TGTGCCATCAGTGAACTACTAGCGGGAGGAGGATCAAATACGCAGTATTTT. As protein: CAISELLAGGGSNTQYF.

The rearrangement links TRBV12-5 to TRBJ1-4; D possibly corresponds to TRBD1 (6 bases). Germline V gives CDR1 LGHNT, CDR2 FRNRAP. The CDR3 has 13 amino acids. V shed 3 bases and J shed 8 bases, with 10 bases lying between them. The CDR3 here is CASGFRGGEKLFF. The CDR3 region has the DNA TGTGCTAGTGGTTTCAGGGGAGGGGAAAAACTGTTTTTT.

V gene TRBV9 combines with J gene TRBJ2-1, with 7 bases that match TRBD2. The germline V gene encodes CDR1 SGDLS and CDR2 YYNGEE. Unmatched junction bases numbered 5, after V lost 1 base and J lost 7 bases. The CDR3 is 14 residues long. The CDR3 DNA follows: TGTGCCAGCAGCGTACTACTAGCGAGTAATGAGCAGTTCTTC. Translated: CASSVLLASNEQFF.

The V and J genes are TRBV19 and TRBJ2-4; weak D call: TRBD2 (5 bases). Trimming removed 1 base at V and 7 bases at J, with 11 bases between. The germline V gene has CDR1 LNHDA and CDR2 SQIVND (reference sequence). This CDR3 region has 14 residues. The CDR3 reads CASSIAGSENIQYF. In DNA, the CDR3 is TGTGCCAGTAGTATAGCGGGGAGTGAGAACATTCAGTACTTC.

This chain connects TRBV27 to TRBJ1-6, with 7 positions matching TRBD1. The V segment lost 5 bases and the J segment 9 bases; nucleotides outside the gene matches: 10. This CDR3 contains 15 residues. Germline V gives CDR1 MNHEY, CDR2 SMNVEV (reference sequence). CDR3: CASSETWDSGSPLHF. As DNA, the CDR3 is TGTGCCAGCAGTGAGACCTGGGACAGCGGTTCACCCCTCCACTTT.

The CDR3 nucleotides read TGTGCCAGTAGCGGACAGCTTCGTGGGTCACCCCTCCACTTT. It encodes CASSGQLRGSPLHF. The chain couples TRBV19 to TRBJ1-6; a possible D gene is TRBD1 (6 bases). This CDR3 has 14 residues. V was pared by 6 bases and J by 10 bases, with 16 bases between. Germline V gene lookup returns CDR1 LNHDA and CDR2 SQIVND (reference sequence). Looking up the rest from reference TRBV19 and TRBJ1-6 gives the full variable domain: DGGITQSPKYLFRKEGQNVTLSCEQNLNHDAMYWYRQDPGQGLRLIYYSQIVNDFQKGDIAEGYSVSREKKESFPLTVTSAQKNPTAFYLCASSGQLRGSPLHFGNGTRLTVT.

This clone was observed a handful of times. V and J are TRBV21-1 and TRBJ2-4; TRBD2 is the table's D call, not checked against the DNA. TRBV21-1 is a recognized pseudogene. The CDR3 totals 14 residues. The CDR3 sequence: CATGAGRCKNIQYF. CDR3 coding DNA: TGTGCCACCGGGGCGGGACGCTGCAAAAACATTCAGTACTTC.

The chain has TRBV7-2 and TRBJ1-4; D may be TRBD1 (6 bases). V gave up 2 bases and J gave up 7 bases, with 11 bases separating them. Per germline, CDR1 SGHTA and CDR2 FQGNSA. The CDR3 covers 14 residues. The CDR3 DNA reads as TGTGCCAGCAGCTTAAGCGGGGGGGCTGAAAAACTGTTTTTT. Translation gives CASSLSGGAEKLFF.

This chain connects TRBV19 to TRBJ2-7; 9 bases line up with TRBD2. In germline, CDR1 is LNHDA, CDR2 SQIVND (reference sequence). The CDR3 runs to 14 residues. J gave up 4 bases and V 3 bases, and 4 bases lay outside the gene matches. The CDR3 DNA reads TGTGCCAGTAGTATGGCGGGAGGGCGGTACGAGCAGTACTTC. Its translation: CASSMAGGRYEQYF.

This chain connects TRBV28 to TRBJ2-7; the D gene is possibly TRBD1 (6 bases). In germline, CDR1 is MDHEN, CDR2 SYDVKM. The V and J ends lost 5 bases and 2 bases respectively, with 16 bases between them. CDR3 length: 15 residues. The CDR3 loop is CASSVTSGQTYEQYV. CDR3 nucleotide sequence: TGTGCCAGCAGTGTTACCTCGGGACAAACCTACGAGCAGTACGTC.

Turning to this clone: At the DNA level, this CDR3 is encoded by other sequences in the same sample as well. This chain uses TRBV5-1 with TRBJ2-6; the D is unclear. Trimming took off 5 bases at V and 0 bases at J, with 3 bases between the two ends. In germline, CDR1 is SGHRS, CDR2 YFSETQ. The CDR3 is 13 amino acids. The CDR3: CASSLSGANVLTF. For the CDR3, the DNA is TGCGCCAGCAGTCTCTCTGGGGCCAACGTCCTGACTTTC.